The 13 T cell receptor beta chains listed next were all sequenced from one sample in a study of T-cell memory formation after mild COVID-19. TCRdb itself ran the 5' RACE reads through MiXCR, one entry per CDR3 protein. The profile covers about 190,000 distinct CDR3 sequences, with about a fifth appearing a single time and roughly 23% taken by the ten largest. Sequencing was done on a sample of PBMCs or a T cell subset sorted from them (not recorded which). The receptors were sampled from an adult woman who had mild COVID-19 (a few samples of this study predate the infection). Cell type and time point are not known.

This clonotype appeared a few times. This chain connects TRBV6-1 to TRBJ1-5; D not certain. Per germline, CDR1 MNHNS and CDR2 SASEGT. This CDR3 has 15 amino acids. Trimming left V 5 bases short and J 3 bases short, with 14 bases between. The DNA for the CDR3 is TGTGCCAGCAGTAATATCGACACAGTCAATCAGCCCCAGCATTTT. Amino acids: CASSNIDTVNQPQHF.

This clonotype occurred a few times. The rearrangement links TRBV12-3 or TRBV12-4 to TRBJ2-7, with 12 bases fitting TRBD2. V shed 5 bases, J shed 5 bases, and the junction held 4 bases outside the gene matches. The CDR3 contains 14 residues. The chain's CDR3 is CASSPSGGADEQYF. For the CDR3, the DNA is TGTGCCAGCAGTCCTAGCGGGGGGGCCGACGAGCAGTACTTC.

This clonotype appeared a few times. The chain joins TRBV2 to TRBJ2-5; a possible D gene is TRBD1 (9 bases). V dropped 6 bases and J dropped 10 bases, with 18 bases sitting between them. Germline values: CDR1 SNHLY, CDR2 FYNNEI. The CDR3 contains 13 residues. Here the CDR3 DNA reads TGTGCCAGCAGGGCGGGGGGACAGGGTATCCAGTACTTC. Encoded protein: CASRAGGQGIQYF.

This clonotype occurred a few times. Here the CDR3 DNA reads TGTGCCAGCAGCTTTGGGGTCCCTGAGCAGTTCTTC. Its translation: CASSFGVPEQFF. V gene TRBV7-9 combines with J gene TRBJ2-1; D uncertain. CDR1 is SEHNR and CDR2 is FQNEAQ in the germline V gene (reference sequence). This CDR3 spans 12 amino acids. V was shortened by 3 bases and J by 9 bases, with 9 bases between the two germline ends.

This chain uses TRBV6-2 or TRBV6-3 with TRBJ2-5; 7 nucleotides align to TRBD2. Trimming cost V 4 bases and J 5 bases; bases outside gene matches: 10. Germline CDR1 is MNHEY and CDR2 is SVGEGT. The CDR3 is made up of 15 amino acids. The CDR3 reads CASSLSPTSRETQYF. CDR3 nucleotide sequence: TGTGCCAGCAGTTTGAGCCCGACTAGCAGGGAGACCCAGTACTTC.

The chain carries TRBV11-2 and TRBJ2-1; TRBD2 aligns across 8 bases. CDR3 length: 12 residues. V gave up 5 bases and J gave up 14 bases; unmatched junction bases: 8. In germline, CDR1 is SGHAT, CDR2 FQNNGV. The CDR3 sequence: CASSPNSGAEFF. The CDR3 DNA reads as TGTGCCAGCAGCCCAAATAGCGGGGCGGAGTTCTTC. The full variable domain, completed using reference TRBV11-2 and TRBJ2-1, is EAGVAQSPRYKIIEKRQSVAFWCNPISGHATLYWYQQILGQGPKLLIQFQNNGVVDDSQLPKDRFSAERLKGVDSTLKIQPAKLEDSAVYLCASSPNSGAEFFGPGTRLTVL.

The CDR3 DNA reads as TGTGCCACCCCAGGTAGACAGGGGTACAACTATGGCTACACCTTC. Its translation: CATPGRQGYNYGYTF. The rearrangement links TRBV7-9 to TRBJ1-2; the match to TRBD1 covers 8 bases. Per the germline V gene, CDR1 is SEHNR and CDR2 is FQNEAQ (reference sequence). The CDR3 consists of 15 residues. The ends lost 10 bases at V and 2 bases at J; junction bases unmatched: 12.

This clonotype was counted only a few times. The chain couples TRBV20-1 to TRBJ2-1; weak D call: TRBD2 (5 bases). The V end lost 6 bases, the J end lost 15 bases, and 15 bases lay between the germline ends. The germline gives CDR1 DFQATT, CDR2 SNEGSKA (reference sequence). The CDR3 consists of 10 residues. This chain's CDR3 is CSARSRDVFF. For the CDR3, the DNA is TGCAGTGCCCGATCTCGGGATGTGTTCTTC.

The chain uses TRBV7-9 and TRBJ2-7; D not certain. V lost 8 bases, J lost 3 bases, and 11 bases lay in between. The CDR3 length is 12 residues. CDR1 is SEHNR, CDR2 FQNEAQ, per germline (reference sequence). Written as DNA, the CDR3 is TGTGCCAGCGCCTTAGGAGTCTACGAGCAGTACTTC. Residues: CASALGVYEQYF. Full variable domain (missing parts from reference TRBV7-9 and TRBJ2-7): DTGVSQNPRHKITKRGQNVTFRCDPISEHNRLYWYRQTLGQGPEFLTYFQNEAQLEKSRLLSDRFSAERPKGSFSTLEIQRTEQGDSAMYLCASALGVYEQYFGPGTRLTVT.

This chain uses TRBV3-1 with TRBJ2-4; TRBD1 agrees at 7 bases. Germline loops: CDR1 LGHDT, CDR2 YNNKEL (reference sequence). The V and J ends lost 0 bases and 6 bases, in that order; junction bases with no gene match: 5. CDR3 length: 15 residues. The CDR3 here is CASSQDIRGRNIQYF. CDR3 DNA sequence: TGTGCCAGCAGCCAAGATATTAGGGGGCGAAACATTCAGTACTTC.

The DNA for the CDR3 is TGTGCCAGCAGCTCAGGGGCCACCTACAATGAGCAGTTCTTC. It specifies CASSSGATYNEQFF. The chain carries TRBV7-9 and TRBJ2-1; possible D gene TRBD1, 6 bases. The V end was cut by 4 bases, the J end by 2 bases, with 9 bases between. Per the germline V gene, CDR1 is SEHNR and CDR2 is FQNEAQ (reference sequence). The CDR3 consists of 14 residues.

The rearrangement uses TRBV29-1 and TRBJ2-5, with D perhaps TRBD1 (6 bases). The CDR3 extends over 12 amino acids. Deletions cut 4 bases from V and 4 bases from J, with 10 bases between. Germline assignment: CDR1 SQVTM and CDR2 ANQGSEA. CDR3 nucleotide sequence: TGCAGCGTTGCAGGGGTAGGAGAGACCCAGTACTTC. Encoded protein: CSVAGVGETQYF.

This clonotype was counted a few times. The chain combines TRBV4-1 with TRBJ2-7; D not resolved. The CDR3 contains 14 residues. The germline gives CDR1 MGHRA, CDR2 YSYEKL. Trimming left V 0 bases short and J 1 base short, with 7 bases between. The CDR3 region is CASSQDLESYEQYF. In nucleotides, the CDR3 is TGCGCCAGCAGCCAAGATCTCGAATCCTACGAGCAGTACTTC.